The sequence of this T cell receptor (beta chain) was determined in a study of CD8+ T cells in alopecia areata. Study information: Those patients who were treated received oral tofacitinib, which was given at 5 to 10 mg twice daily for moderate-to-severe alopecia areata. Overall study findings and caveats: Association of baseline CD8+ expansion with response is uncertain owing to one nonresponder.

As to treatment: oral pan-JAK inhibitor, 5-10 mg twice daily. Sampling of alopecia areata patients yielded lesional scalp punch biopsies as well as peripheral blood. On this clone itself: The antigen remains undetermined.

RNA extraction and reverse transcription yielded cDNA as sequencing template. Repertoires were generated with immunoSEQ multiplex PCR, while TCRdb's copy carries only in-frame clones and drops some. Counted here are about 180,000 clones, 53% occurring once; the ten biggest clones make up 10% to 13%. V shed 5 bases and J shed 0 bases, with 17 bases lying between them. This CDR3 region has 17 residues. The germline V gene has CDR1 SGHVS and CDR2 FQNEAQ. The sample in question was CD8+ T cells sorted from blood, obtained at week 24, from a patient treated with tofacitinib. The gene calls are TRBV7-8 and TRBJ2-1; D is ambiguous. The origin of this receptor is a human donor with alopecia areata. The CDR3 nucleotides read TGTGCCAGCAGCCCAAGAGCACCCCCTCCCTCCTACAATGAGCAGTTCTTC. This codes for CASSPRAPPPSYNEQFF.